A single sample gave rise to the 4 T cell receptor beta chains below, sequenced in a study of PD-1 blockade in classical Hodgkin lymphoma. Some clones are missing from TCRdb's copy, which holds only in-frame ones; the method was immunoSEQ multiplex PCR. The sample lists about 13,000 clones; more than 85% were seen once. Each and every patient relapsed after autologous stem cell transplantation, and patients got differing brentuximab vedotin exposure. The source was peripheral blood mononuclear cells (PBMCs), collected at baseline. These receptors originate from a human donor with classical Hodgkin lymphoma.

This chain links TRBV5-6 with TRBJ2-3, with unresolved D. The CDR3 is 11 residues long. CDR1 is SGHDT and CDR2 is YYEEEE in the germline V gene. With 1 base removed from V and 3 bases from J, the gap between germline ends came to 0 bases. This CDR3 reads CASSLTDTQYF. The CDR3 DNA follows: TGTGCCAGCAGCTTGACAGATACGCAGTATTTT.

This clone was seen a single time. The chain combines TRBV7-9 with TRBJ2-5; TRBD1 aligns across 7 bases. The germline gives CDR1 SEHNR, CDR2 FQNEAQ (reference sequence). This CDR3 comprises 13 residues. J lost 5 bases, V lost 5 bases, and 5 bases had no gene match. The CDR3 DNA reads TGTGCCAGCAGCCCTAAGACAGGGGAGACCCAGTACTTC. The encoded protein is CASSPKTGETQYF.

The chain combines TRBV6-4 with TRBJ1-2; 9 bases map to TRBD1. Germline CDR1 reads MRHNA; CDR2 reads SNTAGT. The J segment lost 4 bases and the V segment lost 0 bases, leaving 0 bases of the junction unmatched. The CDR3 runs 14 residues. The CDR3 coding sequence is TGTGCCAGCAGTGACTCGACAGGGGGCTATGGCTACACCTTC. This translates into CASSDSTGGYGYTF.

The gene calls are TRBV29-1 and TRBJ1-1; 7 bases map to TRBD1. CDR3 length: 14 amino acids. Looked up from germline, CDR1 is SQVTM and CDR2 is ANQGSEA. The CDR3 region has the DNA TGCAGGGATATATGGAGGACAGGCGCCACTGAAGCTTTCTTT. This sequence encodes CRDIWRTGATEAFF.